This T cell receptor (beta chain) was identified in a study of blood T cell repertoires in COVID-19. In the study overall: The study drew acute and convalescent COVID-19 samples from the United States, Italy and Spain. Sources were T cells, B-cell-depleted T cells, or PBMCs; the material itself was cDNA or gDNA.

Participants had their cohort set by participant-reported clinical history. The CDR3 totals 13 residues. Germline values: CDR1 SGHDT, CDR2 YYEEEE. V was pared by 4 bases and J by 4 bases, with 2 bases of the junction left unmatched. TCRdb's table, derived via immunoSEQ multiplex PCR, lists solely in-frame clones and lacks some. The data hold about 400,000 clones, with around 90% observed a single time. The clonotype was recovered from a woman between 40 and 50 years old with acute COVID-19. The gene calls are TRBV5-6 and TRBJ1-1; 9 nucleotides line up with TRBD1. The sample consisted of PBMCs or T cells enriched from blood (not recorded which). The chain's CDR3 is CASSKTGGTEAFF. CDR3 bases: TGTGCCAGCAGCAAGACAGGGGGCACTGAAGCTTTCTTT.